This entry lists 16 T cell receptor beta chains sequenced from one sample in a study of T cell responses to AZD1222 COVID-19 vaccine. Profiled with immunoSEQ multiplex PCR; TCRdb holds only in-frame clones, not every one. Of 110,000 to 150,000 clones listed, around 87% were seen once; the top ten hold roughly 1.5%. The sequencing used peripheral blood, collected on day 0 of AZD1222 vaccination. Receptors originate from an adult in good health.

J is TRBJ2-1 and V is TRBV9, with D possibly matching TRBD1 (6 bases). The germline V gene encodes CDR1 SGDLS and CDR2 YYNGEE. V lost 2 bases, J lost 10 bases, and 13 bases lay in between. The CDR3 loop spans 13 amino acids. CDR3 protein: CASSVGAVGEQFF. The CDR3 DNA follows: TGTGCCAGCAGCGTGGGGGCCGTCGGAGAGCAGTTCTTC.

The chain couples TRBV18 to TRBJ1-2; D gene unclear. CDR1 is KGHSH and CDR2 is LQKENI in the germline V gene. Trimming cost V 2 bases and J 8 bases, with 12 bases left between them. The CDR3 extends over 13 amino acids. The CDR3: CASSPESFGGYTF. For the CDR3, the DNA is TGTGCCAGCTCACCAGAGTCTTTCGGCGGCTACACCTTC. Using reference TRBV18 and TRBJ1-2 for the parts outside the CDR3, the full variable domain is NAGVMQNPRHLVRRRGQEARLRCSPMKGHSHVYWYRQLPEEGLKFMVYLQKENIIDESGMPKERFSAEFPKEGPSILRIQQVVRGDSAAYFCASSPESFGGYTFGSGTRLTVV.

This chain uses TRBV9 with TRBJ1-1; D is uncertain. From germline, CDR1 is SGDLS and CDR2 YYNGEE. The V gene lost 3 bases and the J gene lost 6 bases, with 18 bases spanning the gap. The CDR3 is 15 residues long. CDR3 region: CASSAVPQAKSEAFF. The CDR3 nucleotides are TGTGCCAGCAGCGCCGTCCCCCAGGCCAAATCTGAAGCTTTCTTT. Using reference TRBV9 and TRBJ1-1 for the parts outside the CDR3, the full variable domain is DSGVTQTPKHLITATGQRVTLRCSPRSGDLSVYWYQQSLDQGLQFLIQYYNGEERAKGNILERFSAQQFPDLHSELNLSSLELGDSALYFCASSAVPQAKSEAFFGQGTRLTVV.

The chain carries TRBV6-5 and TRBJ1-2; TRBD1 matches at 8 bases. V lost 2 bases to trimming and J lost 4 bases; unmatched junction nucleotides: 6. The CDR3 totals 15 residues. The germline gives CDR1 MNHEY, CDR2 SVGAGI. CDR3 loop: CASSYVGQGPYGYTF. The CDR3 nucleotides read TGTGCCAGCAGTTACGTCGGACAGGGACCCTATGGCTACACCTTC.

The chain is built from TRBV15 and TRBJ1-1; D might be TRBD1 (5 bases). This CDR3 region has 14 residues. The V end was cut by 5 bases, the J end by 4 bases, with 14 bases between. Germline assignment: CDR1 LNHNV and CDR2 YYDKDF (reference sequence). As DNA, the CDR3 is TGTGCCACCAGCCGGGGTGGGGGGAGCACTGAAGCTTTCTTT. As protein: CATSRGGGSTEAFF.

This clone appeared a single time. The CDR3 sequence is CASSRNQPQHF. The CDR3, as DNA: TGTGCCAGCAGTAGAAATCAGCCCCAGCATTTT. This sequence joins TRBV2 and TRBJ1-5, with D unresolved. The CDR3 sequence is 11 residues long. Germline V gives CDR1 SNHLY, CDR2 FYNNEI. V gave up 5 bases and J gave up 4 bases, with 3 bases separating them.

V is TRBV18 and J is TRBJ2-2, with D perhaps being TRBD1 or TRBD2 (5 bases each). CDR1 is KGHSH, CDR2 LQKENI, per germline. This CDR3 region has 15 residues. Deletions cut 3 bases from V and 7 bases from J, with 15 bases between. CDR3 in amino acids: CASSPDPGTVGELFF. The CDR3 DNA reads TGTGCCAGCTCACCGGACCCCGGGACCGTCGGGGAGCTGTTTTTT. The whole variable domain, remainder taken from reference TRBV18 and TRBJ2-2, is NAGVMQNPRHLVRRRGQEARLRCSPMKGHSHVYWYRQLPEEGLKFMVYLQKENIIDESGMPKERFSAEFPKEGPSILRIQQVVRGDSAAYFCASSPDPGTVGELFFGEGSRLTVL.

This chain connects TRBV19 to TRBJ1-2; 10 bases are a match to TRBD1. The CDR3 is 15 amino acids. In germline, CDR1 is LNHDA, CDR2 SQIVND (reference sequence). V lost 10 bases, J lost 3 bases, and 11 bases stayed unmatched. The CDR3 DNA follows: TGTGCCACCACTCCAACCGGGACAGGGGACTATGGCTACACCTTC. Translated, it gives CATTPTGTGDYGYTF.

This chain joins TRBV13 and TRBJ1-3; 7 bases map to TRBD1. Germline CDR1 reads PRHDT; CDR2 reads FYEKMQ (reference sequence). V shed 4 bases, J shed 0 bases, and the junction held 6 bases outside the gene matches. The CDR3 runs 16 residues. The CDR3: CASSWTGEDSGNTIYF. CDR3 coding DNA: TGTGCCAGCAGCTGGACAGGTGAGGACTCTGGAAACACCATATATTTT.

Written as DNA, the CDR3 is TGTGCCAGCAGCAACTCCTACGAGCAGTACTTC. Amino acids: CASSNSYEQYF. The J gene is TRBJ2-7, the V gene TRBV5-6; D gene unclear. The germline CDR1 and CDR2 sequences are SGHDT and YYEEEE. The V end was cut by 4 bases, the J end by 0 bases, with 2 bases between. CDR3 length equals 11 residues.

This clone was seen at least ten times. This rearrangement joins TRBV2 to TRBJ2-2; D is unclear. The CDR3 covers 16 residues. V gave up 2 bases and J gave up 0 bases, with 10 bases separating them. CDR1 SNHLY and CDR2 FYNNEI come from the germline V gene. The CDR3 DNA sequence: TGTGCCAGCAGTGAATGGGCAGGAACGAACACCGGGGAGCTGTTTTTT. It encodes CASSEWAGTNTGELFF. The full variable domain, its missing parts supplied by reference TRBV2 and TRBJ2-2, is EPEVTQTPSHQVTQMGQEVILRCVPISNHLYFYWYRQILGQKVEFLVSFYNNEISEKSEIFDDQFSVERPDGSNFTLKIRSTKLEDSAMYFCASSEWAGTNTGELFFGEGSRLTVL.

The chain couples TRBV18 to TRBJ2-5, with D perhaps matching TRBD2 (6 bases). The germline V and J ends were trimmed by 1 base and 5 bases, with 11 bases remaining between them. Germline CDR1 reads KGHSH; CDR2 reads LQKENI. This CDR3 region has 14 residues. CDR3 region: CASSPLPGRETQYF. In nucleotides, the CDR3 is TGTGCCAGCTCACCACTGCCAGGGAGGGAGACCCAGTACTTC.

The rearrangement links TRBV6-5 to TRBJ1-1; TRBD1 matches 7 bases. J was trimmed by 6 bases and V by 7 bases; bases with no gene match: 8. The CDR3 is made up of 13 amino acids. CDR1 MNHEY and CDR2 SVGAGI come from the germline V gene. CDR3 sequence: CASNPRQGPEAFF. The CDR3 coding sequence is TGTGCCAGCAACCCGAGACAGGGACCTGAAGCTTTCTTT.

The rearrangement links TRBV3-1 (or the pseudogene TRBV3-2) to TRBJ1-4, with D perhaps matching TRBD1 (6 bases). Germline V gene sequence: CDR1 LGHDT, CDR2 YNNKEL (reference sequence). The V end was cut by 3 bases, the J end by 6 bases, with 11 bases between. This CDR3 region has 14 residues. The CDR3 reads CASSQRTAHEKLFF. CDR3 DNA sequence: TGTGCCAGCAGCCAGAGGACAGCCCATGAAAAACTGTTTTTT.

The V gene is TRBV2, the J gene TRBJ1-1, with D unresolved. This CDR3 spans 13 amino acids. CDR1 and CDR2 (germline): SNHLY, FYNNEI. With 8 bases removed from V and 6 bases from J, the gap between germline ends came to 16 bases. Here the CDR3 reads CASEPASGPEAFF. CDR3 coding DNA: TGTGCCAGCGAGCCGGCTTCCGGGCCTGAAGCTTTCTTT. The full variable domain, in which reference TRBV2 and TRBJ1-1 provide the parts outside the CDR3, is EPEVTQTPSHQVTQMGQEVILRCVPISNHLYFYWYRQILGQKVEFLVSFYNNEISEKSEIFDDQFSVERPDGSNFTLKIRSTKLEDSAMYFCASEPASGPEAFFGQGTRLTVV.

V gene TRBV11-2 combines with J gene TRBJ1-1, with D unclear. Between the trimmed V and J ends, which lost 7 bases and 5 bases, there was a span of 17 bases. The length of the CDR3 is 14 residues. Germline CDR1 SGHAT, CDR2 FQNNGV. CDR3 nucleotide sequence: TGTGCCAGCAACGTACCGAGTGGTGAAACTGAAGCTTTCTTT. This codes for CASNVPSGETEAFF.